The T cell receptor beta chain described here comes from a study of blood T cell repertoires in COVID-19. In the original analysis: Reference gene primer amplification in the assay estimated nucleated cell counts. The table came from immunoSEQ multiplex PCR; TCRdb's copy has only in-frame clones and leaves some out. The DNA was the basis for D and trimming; V, J and clone size are from that table. Here the sample spans roughly 350,000 clones, around 87% being singletons. The V and J ends lost 5 bases and 1 base, in that order; junction bases with no gene match: 5. Germline assignment: CDR1 SGHAT and CDR2 FQNNGV. The CDR3 consists of 15 residues.

The TCR sequence derives from a woman between 50 and 59 years old with COVID-19, enrolled during active disease. The chain recombines TRBV11-2 with TRBJ2-7; 10 bases align to TRBD2. Sequencing was carried out using peripheral blood. Here the CDR3 DNA reads TGTGCCAGCAGCAGAGGACTAGCGGCATCCTACGAGCAGTACTTC. Amino acid sequence: CASSRGLAASYEQYF.